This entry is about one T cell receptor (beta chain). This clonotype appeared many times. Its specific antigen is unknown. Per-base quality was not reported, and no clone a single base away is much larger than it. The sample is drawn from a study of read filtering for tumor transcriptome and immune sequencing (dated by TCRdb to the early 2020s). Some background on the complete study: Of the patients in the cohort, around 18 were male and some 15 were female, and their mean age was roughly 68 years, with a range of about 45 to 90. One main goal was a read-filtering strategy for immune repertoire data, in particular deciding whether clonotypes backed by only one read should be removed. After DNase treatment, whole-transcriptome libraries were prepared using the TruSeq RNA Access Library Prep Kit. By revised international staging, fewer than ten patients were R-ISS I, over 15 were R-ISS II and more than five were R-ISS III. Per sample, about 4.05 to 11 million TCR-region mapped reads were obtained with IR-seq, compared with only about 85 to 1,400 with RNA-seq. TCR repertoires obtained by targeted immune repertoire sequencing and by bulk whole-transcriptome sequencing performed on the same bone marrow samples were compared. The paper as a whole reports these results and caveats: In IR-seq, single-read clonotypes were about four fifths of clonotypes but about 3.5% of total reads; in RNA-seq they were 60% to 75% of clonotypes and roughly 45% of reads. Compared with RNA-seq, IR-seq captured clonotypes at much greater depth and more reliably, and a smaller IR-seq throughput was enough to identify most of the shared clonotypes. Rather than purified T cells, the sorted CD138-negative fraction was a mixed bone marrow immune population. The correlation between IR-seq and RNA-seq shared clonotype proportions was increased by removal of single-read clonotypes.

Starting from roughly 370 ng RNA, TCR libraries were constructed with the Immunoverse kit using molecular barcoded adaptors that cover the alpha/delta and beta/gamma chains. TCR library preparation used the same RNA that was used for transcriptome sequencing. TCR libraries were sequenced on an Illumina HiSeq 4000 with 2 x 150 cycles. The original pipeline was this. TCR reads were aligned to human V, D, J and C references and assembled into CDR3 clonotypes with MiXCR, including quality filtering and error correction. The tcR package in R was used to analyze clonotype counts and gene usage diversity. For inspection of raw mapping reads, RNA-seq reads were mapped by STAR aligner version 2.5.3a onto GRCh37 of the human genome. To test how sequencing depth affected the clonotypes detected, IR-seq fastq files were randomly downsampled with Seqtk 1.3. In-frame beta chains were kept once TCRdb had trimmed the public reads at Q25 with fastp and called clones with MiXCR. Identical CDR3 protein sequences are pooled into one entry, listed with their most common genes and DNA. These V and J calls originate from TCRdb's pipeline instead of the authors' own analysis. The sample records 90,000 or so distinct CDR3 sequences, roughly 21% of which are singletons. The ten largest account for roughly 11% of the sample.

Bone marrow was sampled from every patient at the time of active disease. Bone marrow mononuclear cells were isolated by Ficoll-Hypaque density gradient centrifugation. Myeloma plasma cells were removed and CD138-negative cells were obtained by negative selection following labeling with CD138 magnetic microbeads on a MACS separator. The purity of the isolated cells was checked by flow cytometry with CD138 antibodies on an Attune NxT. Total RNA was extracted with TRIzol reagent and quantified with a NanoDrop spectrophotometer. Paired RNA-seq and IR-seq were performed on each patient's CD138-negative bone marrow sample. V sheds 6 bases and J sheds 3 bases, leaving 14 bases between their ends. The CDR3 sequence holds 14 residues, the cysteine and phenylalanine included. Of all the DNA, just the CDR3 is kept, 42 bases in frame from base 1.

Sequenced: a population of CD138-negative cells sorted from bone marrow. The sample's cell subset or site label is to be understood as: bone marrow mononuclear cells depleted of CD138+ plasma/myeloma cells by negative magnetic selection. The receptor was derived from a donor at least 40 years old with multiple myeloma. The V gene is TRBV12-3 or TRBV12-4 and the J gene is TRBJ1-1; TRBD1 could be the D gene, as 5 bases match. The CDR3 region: CASSPTGVHTEAFF. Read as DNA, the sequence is TGTGCCAGCAGCCCCACGGGGGTGCACACTGAAGCTTTCTTT.